The entry that follows covers one T cell receptor beta chain sequence. These data are taken from a study of T cell responses to AZD1222 COVID-19 vaccine. V was trimmed by 9 bases and J by 3 bases, leaving 9 bases between them. Germline CDR1 and CDR2: MDHEN and SYDVKM. The CDR3 is made up of 11 amino acids. Measured with immunoSEQ multiplex PCR; TCRdb has only the in-frame clones, and not every one. Of 120,000 to 150,000 clones listed, 75% to 95% are singletons. V gene TRBV28 combines with J gene TRBJ2-7, with unresolved D. Source: peripheral blood, taken on day 0 of MenACWY control vaccination. The TCR originated in an adult in good health. This CDR3 reads CASRRVYEQYF. In DNA form, the CDR3 reads TGTGCCAGTAGACGGGTCTACGAGCAGTACTTC.